The 15 T cell receptor beta chains listed next were all sequenced from one sample in a study of T cell responses to AZD1222 COVID-19 vaccine (dated by TCRdb to about 2021). The time point label here, explained by the study, means: baseline before first vaccination. Receptors were amplified or captured by the immunoSEQ multiplex PCR assay. This immuneACCESS table, as held by TCRdb, lists in-frame sequences with V and J called but not all clones. Of the missing ones, under half trace to an unresolved V gene in checked studies; the others have no known cause. The sample records under 40,000 clones, about 89% of which are singletons. The biggest ten clones account for roughly 7% of the sample. This material consisted of peripheral blood, taken on day 0 of AZD1222 vaccination. Every receptor here comes from an adult in good health.

The chain uses TRBV18 and TRBJ1-1; D is undetermined. This CDR3 has 13 amino acids. Germline V gene sequence: CDR1 KGHSH, CDR2 LQKENI. V was trimmed by 6 bases and J by 1 base, leaving 9 bases between them. CDR3 region: CASSGRGNTEAFF. CDR3 nucleotide sequence: TGTGCCAGCTCTGGACGGGGGAACACTGAAGCTTTCTTT. Combining the CDR3 with reference TRBV18 and TRBJ1-1 gives the whole variable domain NAGVMQNPRHLVRRRGQEARLRCSPMKGHSHVYWYRQLPEEGLKFMVYLQKENIIDESGMPKERFSAEFPKEGPSILRIQQVVRGDSAAYFCASSGRGNTEAFFGQGTRLTVV.

V and J are TRBV18 and TRBJ2-7, with 8 positions matching TRBD1. This CDR3 contains 13 residues. V lost 4 bases and J lost 5; bases outside the gene matches: 4. Germline V CDR1 and CDR2: KGHSH, LQKENI. DNA of the CDR3: TGTGCCAGCTCACAACGGACAGGGAACGAGCAGTACTTC. Translation gives CASSQRTGNEQYF.

The rearrangement uses TRBV7-2 and TRBJ2-3; the D call may be TRBD1 or TRBD2 (5 bases each). The V end lost 1 base, the J end lost 4 bases, and 9 bases lay between the germline ends. The germline gives CDR1 SGHTA, CDR2 FQGNSA. The CDR3 is 14 amino acids. CDR3 bases: TGTGCCAGCAGCTTAGGGGGGTTGGCAGATACGCAGTATTTT. It codes for CASSLGGLADTQYF.

This sequence joins TRBV5-1 and TRBJ1-1; 8 positions match TRBD1. V lost 3 bases to trimming and J lost 2 bases; unmatched junction nucleotides: 3. The CDR3 spans 14 residues. Looked up from germline, CDR1 is SGHRS and CDR2 is YFSETQ. CDR3 sequence: CASSSGQGNTEAFF. As DNA, the CDR3 is TGCGCCAGCAGCTCCGGACAGGGAAACACTGAAGCTTTCTTT.

The chain is built from TRBV5-1 and TRBJ1-4; a possible D gene is TRBD1 (5 bases). Trimming shortened V by 0 bases and J by 7 bases, and 16 bases separated the two germline ends. The germline gives CDR1 SGHRS, CDR2 YFSETQ. The CDR3 is made up of 16 amino acids. The CDR3 sequence is CASSLESTVSGEKLFF. CDR3 in DNA: TGCGCCAGCAGCTTGGAGTCGACAGTAAGTGGTGAAAAACTGTTTTTT.

The chain couples TRBV28 to TRBJ1-4; TRBD1 matches at 12 bases. Unmatched junction bases numbered 7, after V lost 7 bases and J lost 7 bases. The CDR3 contains 15 residues. Germline V gene data show CDR1 as MDHEN and CDR2 as SYDVKM. The CDR3 DNA reads as TGTGCCAGCACCCGGGACAGGGGGCGCGGTGAAAAACTGTTTTTT. Amino acid sequence: CASTRDRGRGEKLFF. Full variable domain (rest looked up from reference TRBV28 and TRBJ1-4): DVKVTQSSRYLVKRTGEKVFLECVQDMDHENMFWYRQDPGLGLRLIYFSYDVKMKEKGDIPEGYSVSREKKERFSLILESASTNQTSMYLCASTRDRGRGEKLFFGSGTQLSVL.

This chain joins TRBV28 and TRBJ1-1, with 9 bases lining up with TRBD1. This CDR3 comprises 14 residues. Germline CDR1 and CDR2: MDHEN and SYDVKM. V was pared by 4 bases and J by 5 bases, with 5 bases of the junction left unmatched. CDR3 loop: CASSSGTGNTEAFF. The CDR3 DNA is TGTGCCAGCAGTTCCGGGACAGGGAATACTGAAGCTTTCTTT. The full variable domain, in which reference TRBV28 and TRBJ1-1 provide the parts outside the CDR3, is DVKVTQSSRYLVKRTGEKVFLECVQDMDHENMFWYRQDPGLGLRLIYFSYDVKMKEKGDIPEGYSVSREKKERFSLILESASTNQTSMYLCASSSGTGNTEAFFGQGTRLTVV.

This rearrangement joins TRBV9 to TRBJ2-1, with TRBD2 as a possible D gene (6 bases). The V gene's germline CDR1 is SGDLS and CDR2 YYNGEE. V lost 5 bases to trimming and J lost 2 bases, with 14 bases between them. The CDR3 is made up of 15 amino acids. CDR3 region: CASRAGTGAYNEQFF. The CDR3 nucleotides are TGTGCCAGCAGGGCCGGGACTGGGGCCTACAATGAGCAGTTCTTC.

The V and J genes are TRBV10-2 and TRBJ2-2; perhaps TRBD2 as D (5 bases). Germline assignment: CDR1 WSHSY and CDR2 SAAADI. Trimming left V 3 bases short and J 3 bases short, with 14 bases between. The CDR3 sequence is 16 residues long. CDR3 residues: CASSESPPGDTGELFF. As DNA, the CDR3 is TGCGCCAGCAGTGAATCGCCCCCCGGGGACACCGGGGAGCTGTTTTTT.

The chain uses TRBV10-3 and TRBJ1-5; D possibly corresponds to TRBD1 (5 bases). The germline V and J ends were trimmed by 8 bases and 0 bases, with 11 bases remaining between them. The CDR3 extends over 14 amino acids. Looked up from germline, CDR1 is ENHRY and CDR2 is SYGVKD. DNA of the CDR3: TGTGCCATCGGGTGGGGGGATAGCAATCAGCCCCAGCATTTT. Residues: CAIGWGDSNQPQHF.

The chain recombines TRBV12-3 or TRBV12-4 with TRBJ2-5; no firm D call. CDR3 length equals 12 residues. V lost 5 bases and J lost 6, with 10 bases in between. The CDR3 protein is CASSPDGQTQYF. The CDR3, as DNA: TGTGCCAGCAGTCCCGACGGTCAGACCCAGTACTTC.

The chain combines TRBV7-2 with TRBJ2-7, with D perhaps TRBD2 (6 bases). Germline V gives CDR1 SGHTA, CDR2 FQGNSA. The CDR3 extends over 14 amino acids. Trimming removed 0 bases at V and 6 bases at J, with 12 bases between. The CDR3 reads CASSLAKEGPEQYF. The CDR3 DNA sequence: TGTGCCAGCAGCTTAGCGAAGGAGGGCCCCGAGCAGTACTTC.

The CDR3 protein is CASSYPPLAGDSYEQYF. The CDR3 DNA follows: TGTGCCAGCAGTTACCCCCCCCTAGCGGGAGACTCCTACGAGCAGTACTTC. This chain joins TRBV6-2 or TRBV6-3 and TRBJ2-7, with 10 bases identical to TRBD2. The CDR3 runs to 17 residues. The junction had 7 bases not matched to a gene; V was cut back by 2 bases and J by 0 bases. CDR1 MNHEY and CDR2 SVGEGT come from the germline V gene.

The rearrangement uses TRBV29-1 and TRBJ2-2, with a weak D call TRBD2 (6 bases). CDR3 length: 15 residues. Germline lookup yields CDR1 SQVTM and CDR2 ANQGSEA. V lost 6 bases and J 5 bases, leaving 19 bases between the germline ends. CDR3 sequence: CSVSRRGMGTGELFF. CDR3 DNA: TGCAGCGTGTCCCGTCGGGGGATGGGTACCGGGGAGCTGTTTTTT.

The chain links TRBV6-5 to TRBJ1-5; 8 bases match TRBD1. CDR1 and CDR2 from the germline V gene are MNHEY and SVGAGI. This CDR3 region has 14 residues. V was clipped by 6 bases and J by 2 bases; unmatched bases: 3. This chain's CDR3 is CASREGQGNQPQHF. CDR3 coding DNA: TGTGCCAGCAGGGAGGGACAGGGCAATCAGCCCCAGCATTTT.